This TCR beta chain derives from a study of shared clonotypes between healthy human individuals. Losses at the gene ends were 4 bases for V and 7 bases for J; bases not matched to a gene: 8. Germline values: CDR1 MGHRA, CDR2 YSYEKL. The CDR3 length is 16 residues. The method was immunoSEQ multiplex PCR; TCRdb's version includes in-frame clones alone and lacks a portion of them. The table includes 2.5 million or so clones, more than 90% detected once. This clone was seen only a few times. This sequence originates from a man in his late teens or twenties in good health. V and J are TRBV4-1 and TRBJ1-6, with 9 bases that match TRBD1. Sequencing was done on a sample of naive CD4+ T cells sorted from blood. Subset meaning: CD45RA+ positively selected. The CDR3 nucleotides are TGCGCCAGCAGCCCGATAAACAGGGGGCCCAATTCACCCCTCCACTTT. It is translated as CASSPINRGPNSPLHF.